This T cell receptor beta chain was recorded in a study of cytomegalovirus exposure and HLA in healthy donors. Note on this clone: Its antigen is unknown.

With 60 Vbeta and 13 Jbeta primers, the PCR was carried out. Sequencing was performed with immunoSEQ multiplex PCR; in TCRdb, only in-frame clones are kept and a portion is missing. The table records 140,000 to 150,000 clones, 60% to 85% of them present only once. Findings of the study overall: No immune exposure information besides CMV serostatus was available. An ancestry cluster, one associated with Asian ancestry, reportedly showed fewer N-insertions than the 666-donor mean in a later analysis.

Germline-derived CDR1 and CDR2 are SGHDT and YYEEEE. The CDR3 is 13 amino acids. Input material: PBMCs. This sequence originates from a man between 25 and 39 years old in good health and CMV-seronegative. The chain recombines TRBV5-6 with TRBJ2-5; D call uncertain. The J call is doubtful: the DNA matches TRBJ2-7 better. The DNA of the CDR3 is TGTGCCAGCAGCTTGGAGTCACCCTACGAGCAGTACTTC. Residues: CASSLESPYEQYF.